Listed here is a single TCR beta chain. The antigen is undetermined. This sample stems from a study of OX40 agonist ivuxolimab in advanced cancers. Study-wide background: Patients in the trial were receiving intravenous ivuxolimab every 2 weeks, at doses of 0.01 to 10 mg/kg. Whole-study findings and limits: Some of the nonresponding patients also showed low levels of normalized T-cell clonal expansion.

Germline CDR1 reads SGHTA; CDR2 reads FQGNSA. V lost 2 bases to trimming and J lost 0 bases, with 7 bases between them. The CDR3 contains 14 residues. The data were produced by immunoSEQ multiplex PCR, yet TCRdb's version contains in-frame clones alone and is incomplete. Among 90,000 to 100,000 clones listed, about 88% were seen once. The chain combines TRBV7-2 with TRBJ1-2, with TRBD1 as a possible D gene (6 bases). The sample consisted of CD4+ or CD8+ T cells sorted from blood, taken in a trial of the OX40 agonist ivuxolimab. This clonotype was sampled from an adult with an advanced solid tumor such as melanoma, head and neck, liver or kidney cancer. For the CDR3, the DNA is TGTGCCAGCAGCTTAAGACAGGCTAACTATGGCTACACCTTC. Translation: CASSLRQANYGYTF.